A selection of T cell receptor beta chains follows, all from one sample in a study of cytomegalovirus exposure and HLA in healthy donors. Clones were sequenced by immunoSEQ multiplex PCR, and TCRdb holds only the in-frame ones, with some missing. The sample lists tens of thousands of clones; 75% to 90% were seen once. Sequencing was done on a sample of PBMCs. All receptors come from a male donor in good health and CMV-seronegative. Each CDR3 is given with its conserved first and last residue. D genes are given only for firm matches. Some rows mark clone size as missing; the rest say once, few, many or name a class of expanded clone.

>TRBJ1-1|-|TRBV27|-
TGTGCCAGCGGTGACAGGACGAACACTGAAGCTTTCTTT
CASGDRTNTEAFF
>TRBJ2-7|-|TRBV10-3|-
TGTGCCATCAGTGAGTCGACTCGACGGAACTCCTACGAGCAGTACTTC
CAISESTRRNSYEQYF
>TRBJ2-7|few|TRBV6-1|-
TGTGCCAGCAGTGTACAAGCGAGAGAGCAGTACTTC
CASSVQAREQYF
>TRBJ2-1|-|TRBV4-1|TRBD2
TGCGCCAGCAGCCGGACGACTAGCGGGGGTGCTTACAATGAGCAGTTCTTC
CASSRTTSGGAYNEQFF
>TRBJ2-3|-|TRBV18|TRBD1
TGTGCCAGCCTGGGACAGGGCAAAGATACGCAGTATTTT
CASLGQGKDTQYF
>TRBJ1-1|-|TRBV11-2|-
TGTGCCAGCAGCTTAGAGGGCAGCGGGGCACGTGAAGCTTTCTTT
CASSLEGSGAREAFF
>TRBJ2-1|medium-sized|TRBV6-6|TRBD1
TGTGCCAGCAGTTACGGGGGACAGACAGGGTCTAATGAGCAGTTCTTC
CASSYGGQTGSNEQFF
>TRBJ2-2|once|TRBV2|TRBD2
TGTGCCAGCACCCGCGGGAGGGTGAACACCGGGGAGCTGTTTTTT
CASTRGRVNTGELFF
>TRBJ1-4|-|TRBV14|-
TGTGCCAGCAGCCAAGATCCAGCGGGTGGTAATGAAAAACTGTTTTTT
CASSQDPAGGNEKLFF
>TRBJ2-1|-|TRBV29-1|TRBD1
TGCAGCGGCGCACAGGGGGACAATGAGCAGTTCTTC
CSGAQGDNEQFF
>TRBJ2-1|-|TRBV5-1|-
TGCGCCAGCAGCTTGGGGTCAGCGGCATACAATGAGCAGTTCTTC
CASSLGSAAYNEQFF
>TRBJ2-5|once|TRBV6-1|-
TGTGCCAGCAGTGTTCCGGGGAGGAGAGAGACCCAGTACTTC
CASSVPGRRETQYF
>TRBJ1-1|-|TRBV6-1|-
TGTGCCAGCAGTGAAGCCGGGGACACTGAAGCTTTCTTT
CASSEAGDTEAFF